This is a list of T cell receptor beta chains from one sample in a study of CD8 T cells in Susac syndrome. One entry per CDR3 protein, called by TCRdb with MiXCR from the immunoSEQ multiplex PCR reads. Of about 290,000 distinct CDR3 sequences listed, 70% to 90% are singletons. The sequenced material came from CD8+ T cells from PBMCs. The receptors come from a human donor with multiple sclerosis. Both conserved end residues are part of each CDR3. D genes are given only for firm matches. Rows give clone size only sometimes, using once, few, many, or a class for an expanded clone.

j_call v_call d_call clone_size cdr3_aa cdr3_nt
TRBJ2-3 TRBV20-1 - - CSARDPDYTSPENTQYF TGCAGTGCTAGAGACCCCGACTACACTTCCCCCGAGAATACGCAGTATTTT
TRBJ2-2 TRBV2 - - CASSDGSWANTGELFF TGTGCCAGCAGTGACGGTAGCTGGGCGAACACCGGGGAGCTGTTTTTT
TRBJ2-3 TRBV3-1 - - CASSHGPTPLSTDTQYF TGTGCCAGCAGCCACGGACCGACCCCACTTAGCACAGATACGCAGTATTTT
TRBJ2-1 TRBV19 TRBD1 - CASSTRQGLDEQFF TGTGCCAGTAGTACCCGACAGGGGTTGGATGAGCAGTTCTTC
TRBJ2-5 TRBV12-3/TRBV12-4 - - CASSSGHLKAKVPGETQYF TGTGCCAGCAGTTCGGGTCACCTGAAAGCTAAAGTTCCCGGAGAGACCCAGTACTTC
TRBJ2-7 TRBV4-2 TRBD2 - CASSQDPLAGDSYEQYF TGTGCCAGCAGCCAAGACCCCCTCGCGGGGGATTCCTACGAGCAGTACTTC
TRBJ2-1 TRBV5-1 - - CASSTELDNEQFF TGCGCCAGCAGCACTGAACTCGACAATGAGCAGTTCTTC
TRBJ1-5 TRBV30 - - CAWSVPGGRNQPQHF TGTGCCTGGAGTGTACCTGGGGGGCGGAATCAGCCCCAGCATTTT
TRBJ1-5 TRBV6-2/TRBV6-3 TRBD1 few CASSLQGAQPQHF TGTGCCAGCAGCCTACAGGGGGCCCAGCCCCAGCATTTT
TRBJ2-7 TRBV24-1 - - CATSDSRISYEQYF TGTGCCACCAGTGATTCCCGGATATCCTACGAGCAGTACTTC
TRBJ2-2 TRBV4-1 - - CASSHQKEGTGELFF TGCGCCAGCAGCCACCAAAAGGAGGGAACCGGGGAGCTGTTTTTT
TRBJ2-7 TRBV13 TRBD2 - CASSLGGGSTVYNEQYF TGTGCCAGCAGCTTAGGTGGCGGGAGTACAGTGTACAATGAGCAGTACTTC
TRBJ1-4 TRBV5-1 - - CASGGTGSTNEKLFF TGCGCCAGCGGGGGAACAGGGTCAACTAATGAAAAACTGTTTTTT
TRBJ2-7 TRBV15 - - CATSSGPGSVGPYEQYF TGTGCCACCAGCAGTGGGCCGGGATCGGTCGGTCCCTACGAGCAGTACTTC
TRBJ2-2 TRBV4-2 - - CAGRGGTGELFF TGTGCCGGACGAGGGGGCACCGGGGAGCTGTTTTTT
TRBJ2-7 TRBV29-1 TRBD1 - CSVTPGQGDEQYF TGCAGCGTAACACCGGGACAGGGAGACGAGCAGTACTTC
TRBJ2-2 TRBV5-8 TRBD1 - CASSFGTGYSGELFF TGTGCCAGCAGCTTCGGGACAGGGTACAGTGGGGAGCTGTTTTTT
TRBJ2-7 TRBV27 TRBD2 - CASRDGTSGNLGEQYF TGTGCCAGCAGGGACGGGACTAGCGGGAATCTTGGCGAGCAGTACTTC
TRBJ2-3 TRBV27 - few CASSLPGNTQYF TGTGCCAGCAGTTTACCCGGGAATACGCAGTATTTT
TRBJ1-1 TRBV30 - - CAWTHGVNTEAFF TGTGCCTGGACCCACGGGGTAAACACTGAAGCTTTCTTT
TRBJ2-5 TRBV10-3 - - CAISPAGIQETQYF TGTGCCATTTCGCCGGCGGGAATCCAAGAGACCCAGTACTTC
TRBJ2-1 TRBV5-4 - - CASSTDDGGFYNEQFF TGTGCCAGCAGCACCGATGACGGGGGTTTTTACAATGAGCAGTTCTTC
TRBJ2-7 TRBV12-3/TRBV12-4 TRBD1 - CASSPHPRDRAYEQYF TGTGCCAGCAGCCCACATCCTCGGGACAGGGCCTACGAGCAGTACTTC
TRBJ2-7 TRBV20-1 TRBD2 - CSARGWGEGHEQYF TGCAGTGCTAGAGGATGGGGGGAGGGCCACGAGCAGTACTTC
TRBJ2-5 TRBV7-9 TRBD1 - CASSSRQGSNQETQYF TGTGCCAGCAGCTCCAGACAGGGCAGCAACCAAGAGACCCAGTACTTC
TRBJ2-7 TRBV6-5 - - CASRPAGDSYEQYF TGTGCCAGCAGACCTGCAGGGGATTCCTACGAGCAGTACTTC
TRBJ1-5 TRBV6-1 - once CASTTKRGGQPQHF TGTGCCAGCACCACAAAGAGGGGAGGTCAGCCCCAGCATTTT
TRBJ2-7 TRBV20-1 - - CSARYMSYEQYF TGCAGTGCTAGGTACATGAGCTACGAGCAGTACTTC
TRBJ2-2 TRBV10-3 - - CATLPPDNRGELFF TGTGCCACCCTCCCCCCCGACAACCGCGGGGAGCTGTTTTTT
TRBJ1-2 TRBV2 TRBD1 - CASSEAWDSGYTF TGTGCCAGCAGTGAAGCGTGGGACAGCGGCTACACCTTC
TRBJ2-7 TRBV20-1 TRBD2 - CSANKPGTSGSAYEQYF TGCAGTGCTAACAAACCAGGGACTAGCGGGAGCGCCTACGAGCAGTACTTC
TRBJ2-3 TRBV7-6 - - CASSRGLMGTDTQYF TGTGCCAGCAGCCGGGGACTCATGGGCACAGATACGCAGTATTTT
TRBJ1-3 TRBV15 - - CATSRARQGRSGNTIYF TGTGCCACCAGCAGAGCGCGGCAGGGACGCTCTGGAAACACCATATATTTT
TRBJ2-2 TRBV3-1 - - CASSQEEPVGGELFF TGTGCCAGCAGCCAAGAGGAACCAGTAGGCGGGGAGCTGTTTTTT
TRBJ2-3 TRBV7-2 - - CASSWITSTDTQYF TGTGCCAGCAGCTGGATAACTAGCACAGATACGCAGTATTTT
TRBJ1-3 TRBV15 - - CATSRISGNTIYF TGTGCCACCAGCAGGATCTCTGGAAACACCATATATTTT
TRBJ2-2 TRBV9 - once CASSVNIGELFF TGTGCCAGCAGCGTAAATATCGGGGAGCTGTTTTTT
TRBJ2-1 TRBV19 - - CASRRTDTYNEQFF TGTGCCAGTAGGCGGACAGATACGTACAATGAGCAGTTCTTC
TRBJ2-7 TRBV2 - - CATQGLAYEQYF TGTGCTACACAGGGTCTCGCCTACGAGCAGTACTTC
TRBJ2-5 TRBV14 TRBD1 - CASSRDRVYQETQYF TGTGCCAGCAGCCGGGACAGGGTCTACCAAGAGACCCAGTACTTC
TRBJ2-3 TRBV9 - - CASSATGYWTDTQYF TGTGCCAGCAGCGCCACAGGTTATTGGACAGATACGCAGTATTTT
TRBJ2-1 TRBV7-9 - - CASSSKDEQFF TGTGCCAGCAGCTCAAAGGATGAGCAGTTCTTC
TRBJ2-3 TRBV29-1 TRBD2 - CSVRLAGGPGDTQYF TGCAGCGTAAGACTAGCGGGGGGGCCAGGGGATACGCAGTATTTT
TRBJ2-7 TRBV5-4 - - CASRPDGGYEQYF TGTGCCAGCCGCCCGGACGGAGGCTACGAGCAGTACTTC
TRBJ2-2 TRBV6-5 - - CASSYSILSGANTGELFF TGTGCCAGCAGTTACTCGATTCTGTCTGGAGCGAACACCGGGGAGCTGTTTTTT
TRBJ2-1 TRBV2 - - CASTWTYYNEQFF TGTGCCAGCACTTGGACATATTACAATGAGCAGTTCTTC
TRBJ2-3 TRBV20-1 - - CSAPPLGSWPSDTQYF TGCAGTGCCCCTCCTTTGGGCTCCTGGCCCTCAGATACGCAGTATTTT
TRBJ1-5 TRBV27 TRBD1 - CASSLSPGQGRQPQHF TGTGCCAGCAGTCTTTCCCCTGGACAGGGAAGGCAGCCCCAGCATTTT
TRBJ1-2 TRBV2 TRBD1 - CASSDGTGDAYGYTF TGTGCCAGCAGTGACGGGACAGGGGATGCCTATGGCTACACCTTC
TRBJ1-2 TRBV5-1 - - CASLGEGPFGYTF TGCGCCAGCCTCGGTGAGGGGCCGTTCGGCTACACCTTC
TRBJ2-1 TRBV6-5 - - CASSYVQSDNEQFF TGTGCCAGCAGTTACGTTCAGTCCGACAATGAGCAGTTCTTC